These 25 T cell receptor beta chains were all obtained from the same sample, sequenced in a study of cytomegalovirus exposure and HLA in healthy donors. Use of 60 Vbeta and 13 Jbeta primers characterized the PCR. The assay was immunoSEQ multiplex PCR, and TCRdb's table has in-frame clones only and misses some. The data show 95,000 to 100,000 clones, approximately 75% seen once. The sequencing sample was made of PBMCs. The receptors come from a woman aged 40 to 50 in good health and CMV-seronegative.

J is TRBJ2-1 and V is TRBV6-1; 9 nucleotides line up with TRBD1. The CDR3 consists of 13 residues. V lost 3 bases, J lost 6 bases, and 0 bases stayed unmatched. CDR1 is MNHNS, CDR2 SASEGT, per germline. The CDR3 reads CASSETGGNEQFF. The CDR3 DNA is TGTGCCAGCAGTGAGACAGGGGGCAATGAGCAGTTCTTC.

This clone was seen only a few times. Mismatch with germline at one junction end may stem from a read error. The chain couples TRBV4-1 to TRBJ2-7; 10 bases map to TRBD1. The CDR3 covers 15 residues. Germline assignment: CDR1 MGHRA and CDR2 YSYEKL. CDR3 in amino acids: CASSQGDRGTYEQYF. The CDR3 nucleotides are TGCGCCAGCAGTCAAGGGGACAGGGGAACCTACGAGCAGTACTTC.

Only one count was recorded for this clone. The CDR3 DNA reads TGCGCCAGCAGCCAAGATATCCAGGGATACACATCTGGAAACACCATATATTTT. It encodes CASSQDIQGYTSGNTIYF. This chain links TRBV4-3 with TRBJ1-3; maybe TRBD1 (5 bases). Germline assignment: CDR1 LGHNA and CDR2 YSLEER. CDR3 length: 18 residues. V was shortened by 0 bases and J by 1 base, with 16 bases between the two germline ends.

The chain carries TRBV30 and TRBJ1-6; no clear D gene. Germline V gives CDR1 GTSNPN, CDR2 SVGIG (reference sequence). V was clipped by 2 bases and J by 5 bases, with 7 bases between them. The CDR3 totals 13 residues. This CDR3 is CAWSKRDNSPLHF. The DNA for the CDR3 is TGTGCCTGGAGTAAACGGGATAATTCACCCCTCCACTTT.

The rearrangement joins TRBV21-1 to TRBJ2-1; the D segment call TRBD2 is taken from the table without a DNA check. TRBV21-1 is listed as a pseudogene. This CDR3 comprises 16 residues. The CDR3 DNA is TGTGCCAGCAGCAAAGAGGCTAGCGGGTCCTACAATGAGCAGTTCTTC. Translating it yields CASSKEASGSYNEQFF.

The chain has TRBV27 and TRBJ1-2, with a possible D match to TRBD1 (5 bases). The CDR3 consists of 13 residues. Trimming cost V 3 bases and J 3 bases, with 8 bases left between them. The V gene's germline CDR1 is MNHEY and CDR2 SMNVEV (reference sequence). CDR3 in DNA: TGTGCCAGCAGTTTCGGCAGGGACTATGGCTACACCTTC. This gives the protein CASSFGRDYGYTF.

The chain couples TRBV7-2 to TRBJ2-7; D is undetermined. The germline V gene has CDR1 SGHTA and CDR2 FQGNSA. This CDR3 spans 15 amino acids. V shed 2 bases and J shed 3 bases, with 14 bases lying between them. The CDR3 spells CASSLFSVAGYEQYF. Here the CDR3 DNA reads TGTGCCAGCAGCTTATTCTCGGTAGCCGGCTACGAGCAGTACTTC.

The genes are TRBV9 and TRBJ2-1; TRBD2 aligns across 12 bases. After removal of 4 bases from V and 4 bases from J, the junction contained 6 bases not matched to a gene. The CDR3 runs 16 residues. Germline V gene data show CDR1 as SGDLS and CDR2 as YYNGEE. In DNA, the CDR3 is TGTGCCAGCAGCCCATCCGGGACTAGCGGGTACAATGAGCAGTTCTTC. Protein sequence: CASSPSGTSGYNEQFF.

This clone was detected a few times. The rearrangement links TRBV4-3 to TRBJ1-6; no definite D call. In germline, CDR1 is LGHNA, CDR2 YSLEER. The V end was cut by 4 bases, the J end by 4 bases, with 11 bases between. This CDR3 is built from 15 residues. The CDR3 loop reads CASSPTTSYNSPLHF. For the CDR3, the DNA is TGCGCCAGCAGCCCCACGACATCGTATAATTCACCCCTCCACTTT.

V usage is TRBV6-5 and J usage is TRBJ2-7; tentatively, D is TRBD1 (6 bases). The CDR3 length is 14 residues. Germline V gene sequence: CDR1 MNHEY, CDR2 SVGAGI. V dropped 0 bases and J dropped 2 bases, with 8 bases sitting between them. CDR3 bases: TGTGCCAGCAGTTACTCAGGGGGAACCTACGAGCAGTACTTC. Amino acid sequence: CASSYSGGTYEQYF.

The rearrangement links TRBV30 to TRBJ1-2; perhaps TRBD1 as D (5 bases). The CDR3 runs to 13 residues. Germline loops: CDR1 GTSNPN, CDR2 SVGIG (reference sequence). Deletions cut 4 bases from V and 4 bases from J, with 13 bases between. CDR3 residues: CAWKNQGSYGYTF. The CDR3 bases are TGTGCCTGGAAAAACCAGGGCTCCTATGGCTACACCTTC.

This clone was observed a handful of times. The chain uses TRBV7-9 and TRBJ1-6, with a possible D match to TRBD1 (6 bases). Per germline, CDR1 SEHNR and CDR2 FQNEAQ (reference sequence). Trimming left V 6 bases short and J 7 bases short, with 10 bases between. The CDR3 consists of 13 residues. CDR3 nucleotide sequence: TGTGCCAGCAGTTCTACAGGGAATTCACCCCTCCACTTT. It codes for CASSSTGNSPLHF. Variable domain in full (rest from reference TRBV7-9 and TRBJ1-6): DTGVSQNPRHKITKRGQNVTFRCDPISEHNRLYWYRQTLGQGPEFLTYFQNEAQLEKSRLLSDRFSAERPKGSFSTLEIQRTEQGDSAMYLCASSSTGNSPLHFGNGTRLTVT.

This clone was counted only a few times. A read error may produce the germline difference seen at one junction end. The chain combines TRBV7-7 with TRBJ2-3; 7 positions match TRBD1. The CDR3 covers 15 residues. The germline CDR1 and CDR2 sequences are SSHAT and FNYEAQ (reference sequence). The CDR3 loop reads CASSQGQTSTDTQYF. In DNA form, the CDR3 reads TGTGCTAGCAGCCAGGGACAGACAAGCACAGATACGCAGTATTTT.

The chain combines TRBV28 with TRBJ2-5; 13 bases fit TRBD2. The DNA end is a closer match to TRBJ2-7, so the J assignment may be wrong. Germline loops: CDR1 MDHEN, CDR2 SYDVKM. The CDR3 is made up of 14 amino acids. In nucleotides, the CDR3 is TGTGCCAGCAGCGGACTAGCGGGAGCCTACGAGCAGTACTTC. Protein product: CASSGLAGAYEQYF.

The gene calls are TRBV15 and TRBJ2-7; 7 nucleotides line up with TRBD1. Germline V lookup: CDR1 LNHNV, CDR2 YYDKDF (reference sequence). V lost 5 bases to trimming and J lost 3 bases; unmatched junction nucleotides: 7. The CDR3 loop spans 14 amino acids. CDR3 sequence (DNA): TGTGCCACCAGCGTTAGACAGGGATTCTACGAGCAGTACTTC. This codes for CATSVRQGFYEQYF. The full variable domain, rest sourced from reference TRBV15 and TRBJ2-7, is DAMVIQNPRYQVTQFGKPVTLSCSQTLNHNVMYWYQQKSSQAPKLLFHYYDKDFNNEADTPDNFQSRRPNTSFCFLDIRSPGLGDTAMYLCATSVRQGFYEQYFGPGTRLTVT.

CDR3 amino acids: CASSAGGNSYNEQFF. CDR3 nucleotides: TGTGCCAGCAGCGCCGGGGGTAACTCCTACAATGAGCAGTTCTTC. The chain carries TRBV7-3 and TRBJ2-1, with TRBD2 as a possible D gene (6 bases). Deletions cut 5 bases from V and 0 bases from J, with 11 bases between. The CDR3 sequence is 15 residues long. The germline CDR1 and CDR2 sequences are SGHTA and FQGTGA.

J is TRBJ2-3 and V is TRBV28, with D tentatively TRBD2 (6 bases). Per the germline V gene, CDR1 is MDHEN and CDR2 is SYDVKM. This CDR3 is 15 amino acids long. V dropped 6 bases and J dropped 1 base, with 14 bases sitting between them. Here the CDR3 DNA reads TGTGCCAGCAGCGCTGTAGCGGCGGGCACAGATACGCAGTATTTT. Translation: CASSAVAAGTDTQYF.

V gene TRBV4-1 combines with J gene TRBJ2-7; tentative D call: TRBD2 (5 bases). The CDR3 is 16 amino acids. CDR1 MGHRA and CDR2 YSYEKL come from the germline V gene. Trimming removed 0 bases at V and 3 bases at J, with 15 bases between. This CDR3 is CASSQDEGQIFYEQYF. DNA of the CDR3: TGCGCCAGCAGCCAAGATGAGGGTCAGATCTTCTACGAGCAGTACTTC.

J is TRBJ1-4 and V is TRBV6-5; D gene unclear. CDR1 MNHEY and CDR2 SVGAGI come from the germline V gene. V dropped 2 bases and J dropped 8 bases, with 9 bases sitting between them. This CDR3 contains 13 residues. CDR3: CASSYAVREKLFF. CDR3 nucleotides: TGTGCCAGCAGTTACGCGGTTCGGGAAAAACTGTTTTTT.

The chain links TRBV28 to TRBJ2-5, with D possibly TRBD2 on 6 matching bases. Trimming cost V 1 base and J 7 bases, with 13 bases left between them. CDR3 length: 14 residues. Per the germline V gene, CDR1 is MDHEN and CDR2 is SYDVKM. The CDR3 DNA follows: TGTGCCAGCAGTTTATCTATGGGGGGAGGGACCCAGTACTTC. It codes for CASSLSMGGGTQYF.

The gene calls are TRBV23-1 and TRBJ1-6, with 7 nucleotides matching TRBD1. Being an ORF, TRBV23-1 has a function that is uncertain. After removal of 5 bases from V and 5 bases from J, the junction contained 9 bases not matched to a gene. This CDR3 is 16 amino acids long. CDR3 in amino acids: CASSIQGPENNSPLHF. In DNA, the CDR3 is TGCGCCAGCAGTATACAGGGGCCCGAAAATAATTCACCCCTCCACTTT.

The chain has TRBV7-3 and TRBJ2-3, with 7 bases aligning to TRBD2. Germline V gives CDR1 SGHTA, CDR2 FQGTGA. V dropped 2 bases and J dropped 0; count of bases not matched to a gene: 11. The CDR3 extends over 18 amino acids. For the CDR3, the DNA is TGTGCCAGCAGCTTAGCGGCTAGCGGTATGGTGAGCACAGATACGCAGTATTTT. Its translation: CASSLAASGMVSTDTQYF.

CDR3 DNA sequence: TGTGCCAGCAGCGCTATAGACTTATACGAGCAGTACTTC. Its translation is CASSAIDLYEQYF. The chain employs TRBV7-9 and TRBJ2-7; the D is unclear. V was pared by 5 bases and J by 4 bases, with 12 bases between. Germline V gene lookup returns CDR1 SEHNR and CDR2 FQNEAQ (reference sequence). There are 13 residues in the CDR3.

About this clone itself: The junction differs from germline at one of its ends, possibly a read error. CDR3 in amino acids: CASSPTPGQGFSQPQHF. The CDR3 DNA follows: TGTGCTAGCAGCCCGACCCCGGGACAGGGATTCAGTCAGCCCCAGCATTTT. This sequence joins TRBV7-7 and TRBJ1-5; 9 nucleotides agree with TRBD1. This CDR3 spans 17 amino acids. CDR1 is SSHAT, CDR2 FNYEAQ, per germline (reference sequence).

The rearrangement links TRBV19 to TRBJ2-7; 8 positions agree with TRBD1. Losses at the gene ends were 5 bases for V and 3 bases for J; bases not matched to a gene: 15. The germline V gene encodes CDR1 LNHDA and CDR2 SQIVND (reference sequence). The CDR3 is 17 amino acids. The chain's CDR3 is CASSLGQGKSRIYEQYF. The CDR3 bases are TGTGCCAGTAGTCTAGGACAGGGTAAGAGTCGGATCTACGAGCAGTACTTC.